The present entry profiles one T cell receptor (beta chain) with its context. In the original workflow: Nucleated cell counts were estimated from reference gene primer amplification. The repertoire was sequenced with immunoSEQ multiplex PCR; TCRdb's copy has only in-frame clones and lacks some. That table is the source of V, J and clone size, and D and trimming were worked out from the DNA. The data show around 370,000 clones, approximately 90% seen once. Participant age was roughly 18 to 90 years, and participants resided in 25 or so US areas. Cohort assignment relied on participant-reported clinical history. The sample is drawn from a study of blood T cell repertoires in COVID-19. This clonotype was obtained from a young woman who had recovered from COVID-19. What was sequenced was PBMCs or T cells enriched from blood (not recorded which).

The CDR3 sequence is CASRDPGQNYGYTF. The CDR3 bases are TGTGCCAGCCGAGATCCAGGACAGAACTATGGCTACACCTTC. This sequence joins TRBV6-5 and TRBJ1-2, with a tentative D call TRBD1 (6 bases). There are 14 residues in the CDR3. Trimming took 8 bases from V and 2 from J, leaving 15 bases between them. Germline V gene sequence: CDR1 MNHEY, CDR2 SVGAGI.